Listed here are 29 T cell receptor beta chains from one sample, sequenced in a study of T cell responses to AZD1222 COVID-19 vaccine. Profiled with immunoSEQ multiplex PCR; TCRdb holds only in-frame clones, not every one. The data hold more than 90,000 clones, with around 83% observed a single time. The sample here was peripheral blood, taken on day 0 of AZD1222 vaccination. The receptors originated from an adult in good health.

The chain recombines TRBV24-1 with TRBJ1-1; no clear D. Germline assignment: CDR1 KGHDR and CDR2 SFDVKD. With 7 bases removed from V and 0 bases from J, the gap between germline ends came to 8 bases. The CDR3 spans 13 residues. For the CDR3, the DNA is TGTGCCACCAGAGGTACCATGAACACTGAAGCTTTCTTT. Translated: CATRGTMNTEAFF.

The chain links TRBV12-3 or TRBV12-4 to TRBJ1-1; 9 positions match TRBD1. V lost 2 bases to trimming and J lost 9 bases; unmatched junction nucleotides: 4. This CDR3 region has 13 residues. The CDR3 protein is CASSLNGQGQAFF. The DNA for the CDR3 is TGTGCCAGCAGTTTAAACGGACAGGGGCAAGCTTTCTTT.

The chain uses TRBV19 and TRBJ2-1; 9 bases map to TRBD1. This CDR3 spans 18 amino acids. CDR1 is LNHDA and CDR2 is SQIVND in the germline V gene (reference sequence). V shed 0 bases and J 7 bases; nucleotides not matched to a gene: 13. This CDR3 reads CASSIDRGTGSWRNEQFF. CDR3 in DNA: TGTGCCAGTAGTATAGATAGGGGGACAGGGTCTTGGCGGAATGAGCAGTTCTTC.

This clone was counted only a few times. This chain joins TRBV6-1 and TRBJ2-7; TRBD1 matches at 8 bases. V was pared by 0 bases and J by 3 bases, with 4 bases of the junction left unmatched. This CDR3 is built from 15 residues. Germline-derived CDR1 and CDR2 are MNHNS and SASEGT. The CDR3 DNA reads TGTGCCAGCAGTGAAGCTTGGACAGGGAGCTACGAGCAGTACTTC. Residues: CASSEAWTGSYEQYF.

Only one count was recorded for this clone. The chain is built from TRBV9 and TRBJ1-1; 9 bases line up with TRBD1. This CDR3 is 15 amino acids long. The trim removed 5 bases at V and 5 bases at J, leaving 10 bases unmatched. Per the germline V gene, CDR1 is SGDLS and CDR2 is YYNGEE. The CDR3 protein is CASSLQDRGLTEAFF. In DNA form, the CDR3 reads TGTGCCAGCAGTCTCCAGGACAGGGGATTAACTGAAGCTTTCTTT.

The chain joins TRBV5-1 to TRBJ2-7, with D possibly TRBD1 on 6 matching bases. Deletions cut 5 bases from V and 3 bases from J, with 18 bases between. Germline values: CDR1 SGHRS, CDR2 YFSETQ. The length of the CDR3 is 15 residues. CDR3 coding DNA: TGCGCCAGCAGTCTAACTACAGGGCCAAACTACGAGCAGTACTTC. Amino acids: CASSLTTGPNYEQYF. The full variable domain, rest sourced from reference TRBV5-1 and TRBJ2-7, is KAGVTQTPRYLIKTRGQQVTLSCSPISGHRSVSWYQQTPGQGLQFLFEYFSETQRNKGNFPGRFSGRQFSNSRSEMNVSTLELGDSALYLCASSLTTGPNYEQYFGPGTRLTVT.

The chain is built from TRBV11-3 and TRBJ1-1; unclear D gene. The V end lost 0 bases, the J end lost 6 bases, and 17 bases lay between the germline ends. CDR3 length: 16 amino acids. The V gene's germline CDR1 is SGHNT and CDR2 YENEEA. The CDR3 coding sequence is TGTGCCAGCAGCTTAGATACAACAACACACCCATCTGAAGCTTTCTTT. Translated, it gives CASSLDTTTHPSEAFF.

The sample holds one count of this clone. The chain joins TRBV28 to TRBJ1-1; 8 bases agree with TRBD1. The CDR3 is made up of 14 amino acids. The V segment lost 8 bases and the J segment 5 bases; nucleotides outside the gene matches: 10. CDR1 and CDR2 from the germline V gene are MDHEN and SYDVKM. DNA for the CDR3: TGTGCCAGCCTACCCCAGGGGGCTGTAACTGAAGCTTTCTTT. This codes for CASLPQGAVTEAFF.

The chain links TRBV10-3 to TRBJ1-1, with D possibly being TRBD1 (5 bases). The CDR3 covers 15 residues. CDR1 is ENHRY, CDR2 SYGVKD, per germline. Trimming pared 3 bases from V and 5 bases from J, leaving 16 bases between. This CDR3 reads CAISDGGGDSTEAFF. The CDR3 bases are TGTGCCATCAGTGACGGTGGCGGGGACTCGACTGAAGCTTTCTTT.

Turning to this clone: Other DNA sequences in the same sample also yield this CDR3. The chain employs TRBV19 and TRBJ1-5; D is ambiguous. This CDR3 has 13 amino acids. Germline lookup yields CDR1 LNHDA and CDR2 SQIVND (reference sequence). The germline V and J ends were trimmed by 3 bases and 2 bases, with 5 bases remaining between them. The CDR3 protein is CASSMSGNQPQHF. CDR3 nucleotide sequence: TGTGCCAGTAGTATGTCGGGCAATCAGCCCCAGCATTTT.

J is TRBJ1-2 and V is TRBV15; D unresolved. This CDR3 is built from 11 residues. Germline V gene sequence: CDR1 LNHNV, CDR2 YYDKDF (reference sequence). The V end was cut by 5 bases, the J end by 2 bases, with 3 bases between. CDR3 DNA: TGTGCCACCAGCTCGAACTATGGCTACACCTTC. Translated: CATSSNYGYTF.

The CDR3 region has the DNA TGCGCCAGCAGCCAAGATCCGGGACAGGGGACCGAGCAGTACTTC. Translating gives CASSQDPGQGTEQYF. The V gene is TRBV4-1, the J gene TRBJ2-7; TRBD1 aligns across 10 bases. Germline V CDR1 and CDR2: MGHRA, YSYEKL. The J segment lost 6 bases and the V segment lost 0 bases, leaving 5 bases of the junction unmatched. This CDR3 spans 15 amino acids.

This clone was picked up a small number of times. The chain uses TRBV10-3 and TRBJ1-1; perhaps TRBD1 as D (5 bases). The germline V gene has CDR1 ENHRY and CDR2 SYGVKD. CDR3 length: 15 residues. Trimming took 5 bases from V and 0 from J, leaving 13 bases between them. The CDR3 DNA reads TGTGCCATCAGTTTAGCAGGGTCGGTGAACACTGAAGCTTTCTTT. Protein sequence: CAISLAGSVNTEAFF.

The chain uses TRBV11-2 and TRBJ2-7; TRBD1 matches 8 bases. The V gene end was trimmed by 5 bases and the J gene end by 5 bases; junction bases not matched to a gene: 8. Germline V gene lookup returns CDR1 SGHAT and CDR2 FQNNGV. CDR3 length: 14 residues. Here the CDR3 reads CASSPLQGAHEQYF. The CDR3 DNA reads TGTGCCAGCAGCCCACTCCAGGGGGCCCACGAGCAGTACTTC.

The CDR3 nucleotides read TGTGCCAGCAGCCAAAACTTCGGGAAGGGGGATCAGCCCCAGCATTTT. It specifies CASSQNFGKGDQPQHF. The genes are TRBV3-1 (or the pseudogene TRBV3-2) and TRBJ1-5, with D tentatively TRBD1 (6 bases). V was cut by 2 bases and J by 5 bases, with 16 bases left in between. CDR1 and CDR2 from the germline V gene are LGHDT and YNNKEL (reference sequence). The CDR3 runs 16 residues.

The chain uses TRBV14 and TRBJ1-1, with unresolved D. CDR3 length: 12 amino acids. Trimming took 1 base from V and 5 from J, leaving 5 bases between them. The germline gives CDR1 SGHDN, CDR2 FVKESK. The CDR3 nucleotides read TGTGCCAGCAGCCAAGGGTTTACTGAAGCTTTCTTT. Its protein product is CASSQGFTEAFF.

V gene TRBV12-3 or TRBV12-4 combines with J gene TRBJ1-1; D uncertain. This CDR3 has 13 residues. V shed 2 bases and J shed 4 bases, with 8 bases lying between them. CDR3: CASSLSEVTEAFF. CDR3 coding DNA: TGTGCCAGCAGTTTATCGGAAGTCACTGAAGCTTTCTTT.

V usage is TRBV28 and J usage is TRBJ1-2, with 11 bases identical to TRBD1. Germline-derived CDR1 and CDR2 are MDHEN and SYDVKM. The CDR3 contains 16 residues. V lost 4 bases, J lost 3 bases, and 7 bases stayed unmatched. The CDR3 is CASSSPPGQGDYGYTF. The DNA of the CDR3 is TGTGCCAGCAGTTCCCCCCCGGGACAGGGGGACTATGGCTACACCTTC.

The chain has TRBV2 and TRBJ1-2; 9 nucleotides match TRBD1. The CDR3 runs 14 residues. Germline trimming cut 6 bases from V and 3 bases from J; bases unmatched to any gene: 5. Germline V CDR1 and CDR2: SNHLY, FYNNEI. The CDR3 DNA is TGTGCCAGCAGAAGGGACAGGGCAGACTATGGCTACACCTTC. It is translated as CASRRDRADYGYTF.

This clone appeared once. The chain has TRBV2 and TRBJ2-1, with D possibly being TRBD1 (5 bases). The germline V and J ends were trimmed by 6 bases and 8 bases, with 20 bases remaining between them. Looked up from germline, CDR1 is SNHLY and CDR2 is FYNNEI. The CDR3 extends over 15 amino acids. The CDR3 nucleotides are TGTGCCAGCAGCTTTGACAGAAACAGGTGGGATGAGCAGTTCTTC. Protein: CASSFDRNRWDEQFF.

The genes are TRBV28 and TRBJ2-2; perhaps TRBD1 as D (6 bases). Trimming shortened V by 5 bases and J by 6 bases, and 13 bases separated the two germline ends. The germline gives CDR1 MDHEN, CDR2 SYDVKM. The length of the CDR3 is 14 residues. The CDR3 DNA sequence: TGTGCCAGCAGTGTCACAGGGTCGGCCGGGGAGCTGTTTTTT. Protein sequence: CASSVTGSAGELFF.

This clone counts as medium-sized. The chain is built from TRBV5-6 and TRBJ2-5; 7 bases fit TRBD1. Germline V gene lookup returns CDR1 SGHDT and CDR2 YYEEEE. The V segment lost 5 bases and the J segment 5 bases; nucleotides outside the gene matches: 3. The CDR3 is 12 residues long. The CDR3 region has the DNA TGTGCCAGCAGGAGGGGGCGGGAGACCCAGTACTTC. The encoded protein is CASRRGRETQYF. Full variable domain (missing parts from reference TRBV5-6 and TRBJ2-5): DAGVTQSPTHLIKTRGQQVTLRCSPKSGHDTVSWYQQALGQGPQFIFQYYEEEERQRGNFPDRFSGHQFPNYSSELNVNALLLGDSALYLCASRRGRETQYFGPGTRLLVL.

The rearrangement links TRBV30 to TRBJ2-4; D possibly matches TRBD1 or TRBD2 (6 bases each). Trimming took 8 bases from V and 0 from J, leaving 14 bases between them. Germline CDR1 GTSNPN, CDR2 SVGIG (reference sequence). The CDR3 covers 14 residues. The CDR3 coding sequence is TGTGCCCTGGGGGGCAACATAGCCAAAAACATTCAGTACTTC. It codes for CALGGNIAKNIQYF.

The chain combines TRBV11-3 with TRBJ1-1; no clear D gene. This CDR3 region has 13 residues. V lost 6 bases, J lost 1 base, and 9 bases lay in between. Germline V gene data show CDR1 as SGHNT and CDR2 as YENEEA. In DNA form, the CDR3 reads TGTGCCAGCAGTTTCGAAGAGAACACTGAAGCTTTCTTT. This codes for CASSFEENTEAFF.

V usage is TRBV15 and J usage is TRBJ1-4; D not certain. Per germline, CDR1 LNHNV and CDR2 YYDKDF (reference sequence). V lost 0 bases, J lost 7 bases, and 18 bases lay in between. The CDR3 loop spans 17 amino acids. The DNA for the CDR3 is TGTGCCACCAGCAGAGAAGTGACCGGCTCCGGCGGTGAAAAACTGTTTTTT. This codes for CATSREVTGSGGEKLFF. The full variable domain, with the rest looked up from reference TRBV15 and TRBJ1-4, is DAMVIQNPRYQVTQFGKPVTLSCSQTLNHNVMYWYQQKSSQAPKLLFHYYDKDFNNEADTPDNFQSRRPNTSFCFLDIRSPGLGDTAMYLCATSREVTGSGGEKLFFGSGTQLSVL.

The DNA of the CDR3 is TGTGCCAGCAGCTTAGGTGCTGGCACTAGCTCTGGAAACACCATATATTTT. This encodes CASSLGAGTSSGNTIYF. V gene TRBV7-9 combines with J gene TRBJ1-3; D uncertain. Germline V gene lookup returns CDR1 SEHNR and CDR2 FQNEAQ (reference sequence). With 1 base removed from V and 0 bases from J, the gap between germline ends came to 13 bases. This CDR3 has 17 amino acids.

The rearrangement joins TRBV7-8 to TRBJ2-7; TRBD1 agrees at 9 bases. Germline assignment: CDR1 SGHVS and CDR2 FQNEAQ. The CDR3 runs 17 residues. With V trimmed by 5 bases and J by 0 bases, 11 bases remained unmatched. The CDR3 here is CASSRTGGGTLSYEQYF. The CDR3 DNA is TGTGCCAGCAGCCGAACAGGGGGCGGTACTCTCTCCTACGAGCAGTACTTC.

The chain is built from TRBV7-2 and TRBJ1-5; no clear D gene. Trimming took off 3 bases at V and 0 bases at J, with 6 bases between the two ends. Per the germline V gene, CDR1 is SGHTA and CDR2 is FQGNSA. The CDR3 runs to 14 residues. CDR3 residues: CASSLTYSNQPQHF. The CDR3 nucleotides are TGTGCCAGCAGCTTGACTTATAGCAATCAGCCCCAGCATTTT.

The rearrangement links TRBV7-2 to TRBJ2-3, with TRBD2 as a possible D gene (6 bases). This CDR3 contains 16 residues. CDR1 SGHTA and CDR2 FQGNSA come from the germline V gene. V was cut by 4 bases and J by 2 bases, with 16 bases left in between. CDR3 DNA: TGTGCCAGCAGCTCTGGGGCGGGGAGCTCCACAGATACGCAGTATTTT. This gives the protein CASSSGAGSSTDTQYF.